This T cell receptor (beta chain) emerged from a study of Graves' ophthalmopathy and Graves' hyperthyroidism. There are many counts of this clonotype. TCR beta CDR3 regions were amplified from RNA transcripts. HTBI-primed first-round RT-PCR preceded second-round multiplex PCR. TCRdb analysed the multiplex PCR reads with MiXCR anew, one entry per CDR3 protein. This sample has roughly 380,000 distinct CDR3 sequences, with roughly 14% found just once. The sequence was collected from a woman aged 18-29 years with stable Graves' hyperthyroidism. What was sequenced was peripheral blood.

CDR3 coding DNA: TGTGCCAGCAGTTTATTGGACCCAGAGTCCGGGGAGCTGTTTTTT. It encodes CASSLLDPESGELFF. The genes are TRBV28 and TRBJ2-2, with D uncertain. CDR3 length: 15 residues. The V gene lost 1 base and the J gene lost 6 bases, with 12 bases spanning the gap. CDR1 and CDR2 from the germline V gene are MDHEN and SYDVKM.